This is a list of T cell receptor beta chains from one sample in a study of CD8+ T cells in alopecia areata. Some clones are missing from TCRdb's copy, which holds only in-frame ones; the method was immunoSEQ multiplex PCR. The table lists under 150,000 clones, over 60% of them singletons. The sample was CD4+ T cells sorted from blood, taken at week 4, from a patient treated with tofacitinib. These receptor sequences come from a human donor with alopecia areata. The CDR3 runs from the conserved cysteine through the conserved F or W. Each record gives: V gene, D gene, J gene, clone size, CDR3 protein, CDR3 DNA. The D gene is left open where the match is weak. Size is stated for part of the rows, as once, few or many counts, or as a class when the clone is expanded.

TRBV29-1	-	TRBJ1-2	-	CSVWEGQAGYTF	TGCAGCGTTTGGGAGGGGCAAGCTGGCTACACCTTC
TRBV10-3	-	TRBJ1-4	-	CAIGPLNEKLFF	TGTGCCATCGGACCGCTTAATGAAAAACTGTTTTTT
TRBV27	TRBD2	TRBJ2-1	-	CASSRLADYNEQFF	TGTGCCAGCAGTAGGCTAGCGGACTACAATGAGCAGTTCTTC
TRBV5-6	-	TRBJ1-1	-	CASSLDRPGEAFF	TGTGCCAGCAGCTTGGATCGTCCGGGGGAAGCTTTCTTT
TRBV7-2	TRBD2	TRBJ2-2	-	CASSRAGTSTGELFF	TGTGCCAGCAGCCGAGCCGGGACTAGTACCGGGGAGCTGTTTTTT
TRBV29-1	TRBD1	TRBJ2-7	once	CSVAGTGPYEQYF	TGCAGCGTGGCCGGGACAGGACCCTACGAGCAGTACTTC
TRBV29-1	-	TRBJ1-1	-	CSVGVTRNTEAFF	TGCAGCGTTGGGGTTACTCGGAACACTGAAGCTTTCTTT
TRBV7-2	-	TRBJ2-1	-	CASTFDNEQFF	TGTGCCAGCACCTTCGACAATGAGCAGTTCTTC
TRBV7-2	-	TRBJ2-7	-	CASSPLAQEQYF	TGTGCCAGCAGCCCTCTAGCCCAAGAGCAGTACTTC
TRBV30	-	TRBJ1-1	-	CAWSESEAFF	TGTGCCTGGAGTGAGTCCGAAGCTTTCTTT
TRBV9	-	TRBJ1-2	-	CASSVADAIGYTF	TGTGCCAGCAGCGTAGCGGATGCAATTGGCTACACCTTC
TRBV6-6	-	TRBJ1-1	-	CASSYRDILVTEAFF	TGTGCCAGCAGTTACCGGGACATTTTAGTCACTGAAGCTTTCTTT
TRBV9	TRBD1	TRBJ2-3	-	CASSERQGLGTDTQYF	TGTGCCAGCAGCGAACGACAGGGGCTCGGAACAGATACGCAGTATTTT
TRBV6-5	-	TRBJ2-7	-	CASSYGGTQVYEQYF	TGTGCCAGCAGTTACGGGGGGACTCAGGTCTACGAGCAGTACTTC
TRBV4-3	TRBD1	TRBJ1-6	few	CASSQFSGTGERGDSPLHF	TGCGCCAGCAGCCAATTTTCCGGGACAGGGGAGAGGGGCGATTCACCCCTCCACTTT
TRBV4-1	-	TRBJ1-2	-	CASSQVAPANYGYTF	TGCGCCAGCAGCCAAGTAGCCCCGGCTAACTATGGCTACACCTTC
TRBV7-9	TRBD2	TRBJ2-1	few	CASSSLAGGVNEQFF	TGTGCCAGCAGCTCCTTAGCGGGGGGCGTTAATGAGCAGTTCTTC
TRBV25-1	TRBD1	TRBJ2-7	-	CASREDRGTHEQYF	TGTGCCAGCAGAGAGGACAGGGGTACCCACGAGCAGTACTTC
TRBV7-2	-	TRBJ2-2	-	CASSLGAPTSGELFF	TGTGCCAGCAGCTTAGGGGCCCCAACGTCCGGGGAGCTGTTTTTT
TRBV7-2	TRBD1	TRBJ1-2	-	CASSLAGRQGGRGYTF	TGTGCCAGCAGCTTAGCGGGGAGACAGGGGGGAAGAGGCTACACCTTC
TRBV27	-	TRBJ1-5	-	CASKGEGNQPQHF	TGTGCCAGCAAAGGTGAGGGCAATCAGCCCCAGCATTTT
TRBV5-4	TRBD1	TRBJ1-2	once	CASSDRGKYGYTF	TGTGCCAGCAGCGACAGGGGGAAGTATGGCTACACCTTC
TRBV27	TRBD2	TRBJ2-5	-	CASSSLAGEQETQYF	TGTGCCAGCAGTTCGCTAGCGGGGGAACAAGAGACCCAGTACTTC
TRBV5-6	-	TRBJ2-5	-	CASSAQGRETQYF	TGTGCCAGCAGCGCCCAGGGGAGGGAGACCCAGTACTTC
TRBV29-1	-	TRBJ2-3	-	CSVDREGTDTQYF	TGCAGCGTTGACAGGGAAGGCACAGATACGCAGTATTTT
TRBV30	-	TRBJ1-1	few	CAWSGKILGSTEAFF	TGTGCCTGGAGTGGAAAAATCCTGGGCAGTACTGAAGCTTTCTTT
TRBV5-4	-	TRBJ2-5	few	CASSLSRGETQYF	TGTGCCAGCAGCTTGTCCAGGGGTGAGACCCAGTACTTC
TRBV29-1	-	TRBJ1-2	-	CSVEVGYGYTF	TGCAGCGTTGAAGTCGGCTATGGCTACACCTTC
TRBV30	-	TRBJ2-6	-	CAWSGGLAGANVLTF	TGTGCCTGGAGTGGGGGTCTTGCTGGGGCCAACGTCCTGACTTTC
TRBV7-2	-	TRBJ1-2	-	CASSLERGRNYGYTF	TGTGCCAGCAGCTTAGAGCGGGGGCGTAACTATGGCTACACCTTC
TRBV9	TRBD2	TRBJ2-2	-	CASSPQGSGKGELFF	TGTGCCAGCAGCCCGCAGGGTAGCGGGAAGGGGGAGCTGTTTTTT
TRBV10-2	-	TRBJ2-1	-	CASSISRVNEQFF	TGCGCCAGCAGTATCTCCAGGGTCAATGAGCAGTTCTTC
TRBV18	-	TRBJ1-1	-	CASSRAPGKDTEAFF	TGTGCCAGCTCACGGGCTCCGGGGAAGGACACTGAAGCTTTCTTT
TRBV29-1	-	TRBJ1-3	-	CSVSAGGGSSGNTIYF	TGCAGCGTTTCTGCGGGGGGAGGCAGCTCTGGAAACACCATATATTTT
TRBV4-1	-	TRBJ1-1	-	CASSQWPPRRDTEAFF	TGCGCCAGCAGCCAATGGCCTCCCAGGAGGGACACTGAAGCTTTCTTT
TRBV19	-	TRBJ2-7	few	CASSLQGSDEQYF	TGTGCCAGTAGTTTACAGGGTTCGGACGAGCAGTACTTC
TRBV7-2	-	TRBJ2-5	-	CASSLDGDQYF	TGTGCCAGCAGCCTTGATGGGGACCAGTACTTC
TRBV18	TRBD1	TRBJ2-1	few	CASSPWAGQGNEQFF	TGTGCCAGCTCACCATGGGCGGGACAGGGCAATGAGCAGTTCTTC
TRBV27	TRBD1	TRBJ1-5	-	CASWDRGGGQPQHF	TGTGCCAGCTGGGACAGAGGGGGAGGTCAGCCCCAGCATTTT
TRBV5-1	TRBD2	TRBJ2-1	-	CASETAGGGNEQFF	TGCGCCAGCGAGACCGCGGGGGGAGGCAATGAGCAGTTCTTC
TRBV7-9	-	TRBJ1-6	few	CASSSDLLALHF	TGTGCCAGCAGCTCTGATCTCTTGGCCCTCCACTTT
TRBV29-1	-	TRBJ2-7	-	CSAGGTAASYEQYF	TGCAGCGCTGGGGGGACGGCTGCCTCCTACGAGCAGTACTTC
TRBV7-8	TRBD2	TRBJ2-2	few	CASSLGTSDTGELFF	TGTGCCAGCAGCTTAGGGACTAGCGACACCGGGGAGCTGTTTTTT
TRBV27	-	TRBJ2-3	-	CASSLNRRDITTDTQYF	TGTGCCAGCAGTCTAAACCGACGGGACATCACCACAGATACGCAGTATTTT
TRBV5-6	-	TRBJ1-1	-	CASSYSRGNTEAFF	TGTGCCAGCAGCTATTCTAGGGGAAACACTGAAGCTTTCTTT
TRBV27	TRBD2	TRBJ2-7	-	CASSPTSGRLYEQYF	TGTGCCAGCAGTCCGACTAGCGGGAGGCTCTACGAGCAGTACTTC
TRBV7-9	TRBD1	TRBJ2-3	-	CASMEVGPGQGSTDTQYF	TGTGCCAGCATGGAAGTGGGACCGGGACAGGGCTCTACAGATACGCAGTATTTT
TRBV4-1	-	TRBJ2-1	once	CASSHPPADSWEGNEQFF	TGCGCCAGCAGCCATCCACCAGCGGACAGCTGGGAGGGGAATGAGCAGTTCTTC
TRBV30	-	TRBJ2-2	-	CAWRVSGELFF	TGTGCCTGGAGGGTCTCCGGGGAGCTGTTTTTT
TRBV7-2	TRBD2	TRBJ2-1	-	CASSSGARGNEQFF	TGTGCCAGCAGTAGCGGGGCCCGGGGCAATGAGCAGTTCTTC
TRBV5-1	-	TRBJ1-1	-	CASSLGSGGSTEAFF	TGCGCCAGCAGCCTCGGCAGTGGTGGGAGCACTGAAGCTTTCTTT
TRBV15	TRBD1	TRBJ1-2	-	CATSRDRTGDYGYTF	TGTGCCACCAGCAGAGATCGAACAGGGGACTATGGCTACACCTTC
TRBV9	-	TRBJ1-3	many	CASSPSLSGNTIYF	TGTGCCAGCAGCCCGTCTCTGTCTGGAAACACCATATATTTT
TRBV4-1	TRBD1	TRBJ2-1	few	CASSLHRGTYNEQFF	TGCGCCAGCAGCCTACACAGGGGCACCTACAATGAGCAGTTCTTC
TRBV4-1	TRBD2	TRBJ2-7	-	CASSQDVGSGRISEVDEQYF	TGCGCCAGCAGCCAAGATGTTGGTAGCGGGAGAATATCCGAGGTCGACGAGCAGTACTTC
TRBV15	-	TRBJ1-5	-	CATSRDAQGQPQHF	TGTGCCACCAGCAGAGACGCTCAGGGGCAGCCCCAGCATTTT
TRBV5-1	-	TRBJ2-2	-	CASSLEGYGTGELFF	TGCGCCAGCAGCTTGGAGGGATACGGCACCGGGGAGCTGTTTTTT
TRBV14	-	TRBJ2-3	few	CASSQGPWGTDTQYF	TGTGCCAGCAGCCAAGGTCCCTGGGGAACAGATACGCAGTATTTT
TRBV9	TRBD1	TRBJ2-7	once	CASSLRDSVYEQYF	TGTGCCAGCAGCCTCCGGGACAGCGTCTACGAGCAGTACTTC